The 24 T cell receptor beta chains presented below share a single source sample, sequenced in a study of CD8+ T cells in alopecia areata. The treatment was: oral pan-JAK inhibitor, 5-10 mg twice daily. Following RNA extraction, reverse transcription yielded cDNA that acted as the sequencing template. Libraries were prepared by immunoSEQ multiplex PCR; TCRdb keeps only in-frame clonotypes and omits some of them. The sample gives around 100,000 clones, around 86% of which show up once; around 10% is in the top ten. This material consisted of CD8+ T cells sorted from blood, taken at approximately week 30, from a patient treated with tofacitinib. These receptor sequences come from a human donor with alopecia areata.

V gene TRBV9 combines with J gene TRBJ2-7; D is uncertain. This CDR3 spans 14 amino acids. V was shortened by 4 bases and J by 2 bases, with 13 bases between the two germline ends. CDR1 is SGDLS and CDR2 is YYNGEE in the germline V gene. The CDR3 region has the DNA TGTGCCAGCAGCCCAGAGCACGGAACCTACGAGCAGTACTTC. Translation gives CASSPEHGTYEQYF.

The gene calls are TRBV6-5 and TRBJ2-1, with 7 bases fitting TRBD2. V shed 2 bases, J shed 6 bases, and the junction held 7 bases outside the gene matches. In germline, CDR1 is MNHEY, CDR2 SVGAGI. CDR3 length: 15 amino acids. The CDR3 DNA sequence: TGTGCCAGCAGTTACGGCGGGGGTCAGGGCAATGAGCAGTTCTTC. As protein: CASSYGGGQGNEQFF.

This clone has only a few counts. CDR3 amino acids: CASSSQGVDEDTQYF. CDR3 in DNA: TGTGCCAGCAGCTCTCAGGGGGTGGATGAAGATACGCAGTATTTT. The chain links TRBV5-4 to TRBJ2-3, with 7 bases matching TRBD1. The CDR3 contains 15 residues. V was pared by 3 bases and J by 5 bases, with 9 bases of the junction left unmatched. Per germline, CDR1 SGHNT and CDR2 YYREEE (reference sequence).

As DNA, the CDR3 is TGTGCCAGCAGCGCCTCCGGGACTCTTTTCTACGAGCAGTACTTC. It encodes CASSASGTLFYEQYF. The chain joins TRBV9 to TRBJ2-7, with D perhaps matching TRBD2 (6 bases). Germline V gene lookup returns CDR1 SGDLS and CDR2 YYNGEE. Deletions cut 3 bases from V and 3 bases from J, with 16 bases between. The CDR3 spans 15 residues.

V usage is TRBV28 and J usage is TRBJ2-3; D might be TRBD2 (6 bases). Germline V gene data show CDR1 as MDHEN and CDR2 as SYDVKM. V lost 8 bases and J 6 bases, leaving 18 bases between the germline ends. The CDR3 runs 14 residues. The CDR3 nucleotides are TGTGCCAGCGCACCGGGACTGGTGCCGGATACGCAGTATTTT. It translates to CASAPGLVPDTQYF.

The chain combines TRBV27 with TRBJ2-3, with a tentative D call TRBD2 (6 bases). The CDR3 sequence is 15 residues long. Germline V gene sequence: CDR1 MNHEY, CDR2 SMNVEV (reference sequence). V was clipped by 5 bases and J by 1 base, with 13 bases between them. CDR3 sequence: CASSRGTYGTDTQYF. The CDR3 DNA is TGTGCCAGCAGTCGCGGGACTTACGGCACAGATACGCAGTATTTT.

The gene calls are TRBV12-2 and TRBJ2-7; TRBD1 is taken as the D call from the table, unchecked against the DNA. TRBV12-2 is reported as a pseudogene. This CDR3 has 17 amino acids. CDR3 loop: CASRLVLDRDLSYEQYF. For the CDR3, the DNA is TGTGCAAGTCGCTTAGTCCTAGACAGGGATTTGTCCTACGAGCAGTACTTC.

The chain couples TRBV11-2 to TRBJ2-5; no clear D. The DNA end favors TRBJ2-7, so the J call may be wrong. This CDR3 is built from 15 residues. Germline V lookup: CDR1 SGHAT, CDR2 FQNNGV. The CDR3 here is CASSLGHSRALEQYF. The CDR3 coding sequence is TGTGCCAGCAGCTTAGGGCACAGCCGGGCTCTCGAGCAGTACTTC.

The gene calls are TRBV5-6 and TRBJ1-2; tentative D call: TRBD1 (5 bases). This CDR3 region has 14 residues. Trimming stripped 1 base from V and 0 bases from J, with 7 bases between. Germline V gene data show CDR1 as SGHDT and CDR2 as YYEEEE. The CDR3: CASSLPGSNYGYTF. As DNA, the CDR3 is TGTGCCAGCAGCTTGCCAGGGTCTAACTATGGCTACACCTTC.

The V call is TRBV10-1, the J call TRBJ2-1; D unclear. Per germline, CDR1 WNHNN and CDR2 SYGVQD (reference sequence). The V end was cut by 3 bases, the J end by 3 bases, with 6 bases between. The length of the CDR3 is 13 residues. CDR3 in DNA: TGCGCCAGCAGTGAAAAGGGCTACAATGAGCAGTTCTTC. Residues: CASSEKGYNEQFF.

The rearrangement uses TRBV11-2 and TRBJ2-1; TRBD1 matches at 7 bases. CDR3 size: 16 residues. Per the germline V gene, CDR1 is SGHAT and CDR2 is FQNNGV. The V and J ends lost 1 base and 0 bases, in that order; junction bases with no gene match: 3. The CDR3 loop reads CASSLGRDSSYNEQFF. The CDR3, as DNA: TGTGCCAGCAGCTTAGGCCGGGACAGCTCCTACAATGAGCAGTTCTTC.

The chain has TRBV5-6 and TRBJ2-1; the D gene is possibly TRBD2 (6 bases). CDR1 SGHDT and CDR2 YYEEEE come from the germline V gene. The CDR3 consists of 14 residues. Trimming left V 3 bases short and J 7 bases short, with 14 bases between. The CDR3 DNA reads TGTGCCAGCAGCTCCTACCTTGGGGGGAATGAGCAGTTCTTC. The encoded protein is CASSSYLGGNEQFF.

The chain is built from TRBV10-1 and TRBJ2-7; TRBD1 matches 9 bases. V lost 8 bases to trimming and J lost 5 bases; unmatched junction nucleotides: 1. Germline assignment: CDR1 WNHNN and CDR2 SYGVQD (reference sequence). The CDR3 is made up of 11 amino acids. In DNA form, the CDR3 reads TGCGCCAGCGGGACAGGGAACGAGCAGTACTTC. This codes for CASGTGNEQYF.

This chain links TRBV27 with TRBJ2-1; D uncertain. Trimming removed 1 base at V and 16 bases at J, with 14 bases between. CDR1 and CDR2 (germline): MNHEY, SMNVEV (reference sequence). This CDR3 has 12 amino acids. DNA for the CDR3: TGTGCCAGCAGTTTATTGGCAGGCTCGATCTTCTTC. As protein: CASSLLAGSIFF.

The V call is TRBV6-1, the J call TRBJ1-1; 10 bases are a match to TRBD1. The CDR3 contains 18 residues. Looked up from germline, CDR1 is MNHNS and CDR2 is SASEGT. V shed 6 bases, J shed 1 base, and the junction held 14 bases outside the gene matches. The DNA for the CDR3 is TGTGCCAGCAGAGAATTTTCCGGACAGGGGGTATGGAACACTGAAGCTTTCTTT. Translated: CASREFSGQGVWNTEAFF.

The chain employs TRBV13 and TRBJ1-2; 7 positions match TRBD1. V shed 5 bases, J shed 0 bases, and the junction held 6 bases outside the gene matches. CDR1 and CDR2 from the germline V gene are PRHDT and FYEKMQ (reference sequence). The CDR3 covers 15 residues. This chain's CDR3 is CASSTPDRANYGYTF. As DNA, the CDR3 is TGTGCCAGCAGCACTCCCGACAGGGCTAACTATGGCTACACCTTC.

This clone was recorded a few times. This chain links TRBV9 with TRBJ2-7; D not certain. The CDR3 covers 13 residues. V lost 4 bases and J 0 bases, leaving 8 bases between the germline ends. Germline-derived CDR1 and CDR2 are SGDLS and YYNGEE. CDR3 DNA sequence: TGTGCCAGCAGCCCCCCGAGCTCCTACGAGCAGTACTTC. Translated, it gives CASSPPSSYEQYF.

The rearrangement uses TRBV27 and TRBJ2-3; a possible D gene is TRBD2 (6 bases). The CDR3 totals 18 residues. Germline V CDR1 and CDR2: MNHEY, SMNVEV (reference sequence). V lost 2 bases and J 0 bases, leaving 18 bases between the germline ends. CDR3 in amino acids: CASSLQIGTPRSTDTQYF. CDR3 bases: TGTGCCAGCAGTTTACAGATCGGGACTCCACGTAGCACAGATACGCAGTATTTT.

CDR3 in amino acids: CASSVGAGGQFF. CDR3 bases: TGTGCCAGCAGCGTAGGGGCGGGCGGGCAGTTCTTC. The V gene is TRBV9, the J gene TRBJ2-1; maybe TRBD2 (5 bases). V was clipped by 0 bases and J by 12 bases, with 10 bases between them. Germline CDR1 and CDR2: SGDLS and YYNGEE. This CDR3 comprises 12 residues.

CDR3 region: CASSPNPSGYRGNIQYF. The CDR3 DNA sequence: TGTGCCAGCAGCCCTAACCCTAGCGGGTATAGGGGAAACATTCAGTACTTC. The rearrangement links TRBV7-6 to TRBJ2-4; 8 nucleotides line up with TRBD2. Germline CDR1 is SGHVS and CDR2 is FNYEAQ. The CDR3 length is 17 residues. Trimming cost V 5 bases and J 6 bases; bases outside gene matches: 15.

The chain links TRBV5-1 to TRBJ2-6, with 12 positions matching TRBD1. Germline V CDR1 and CDR2: SGHRS, YFSETQ. The CDR3 is made up of 17 amino acids. V trimming: 4 bases; J trimming: 2 bases; junction bases outside the gene matches: 4. This CDR3 reads CASSLGTGGAGANVLTF. Here the CDR3 DNA reads TGCGCCAGCAGCCTAGGGACAGGGGGCGCTGGGGCCAACGTCCTGACTTTC.

The rearrangement joins TRBV7-3 to TRBJ2-3; 8 bases are a match to TRBD2. Per germline, CDR1 SGHTA and CDR2 FQGTGA. The CDR3 extends over 15 amino acids. Trimming removed 4 bases from V and 4 bases from J; junction bases left unmatched: 7. The CDR3 region has the DNA TGTGCCAGCAGCTCCGCGGGGGGCCCCGCAGATACGCAGTATTTT. Its protein product is CASSSAGGPADTQYF.

As to this clone: One end of the junction fails to match germline, which may point to a read error. At the DNA level, this CDR3 is encoded by other sequences in the same sample as well. The chain joins TRBV29-1 to TRBJ2-3; 9 bases map to TRBD1. The CDR3 runs 14 residues. The V gene's germline CDR1 is SQVTM and CDR2 ANQGSEA. Here the CDR3 reads CSADPGQGTDTQYF. The DNA for the CDR3 is TGCAGCGCCGACCCGGGACAGGGCACAGATACACAGTATTTT.

This clone has just one count. The V call is TRBV27, the J call TRBJ2-7, with TRBD1 as a possible D gene (6 bases). There are 14 residues in the CDR3. CDR1 and CDR2 (germline): MNHEY, SMNVEV (reference sequence). The V gene lost 3 bases and the J gene lost 3 bases, with 12 bases spanning the gap. The CDR3 nucleotides read TGTGCCAGCAGTTTCGCAGGGGTTGGCTACGAGCAGTACTTC. The encoded protein is CASSFAGVGYEQYF.